These 21 T cell receptor beta chains originate from one sample sequenced in a study of T cells of healthy individuals. MiXCR was run by TCRdb on the 5' RACE reads, yielding one entry per CDR3 protein. The sample consists of tens of thousands of distinct CDR3 sequences, roughly 14% of them appearing once. The receptor source for this set is a human donor in good health.

This clonotype appeared many times. The rearrangement joins TRBV9 to TRBJ2-5; D is uncertain. V lost 2 bases, J lost 1 base, and 12 bases lay in between. The CDR3 runs to 15 residues. The germline CDR1 and CDR2 sequences are SGDLS and YYNGEE. DNA of the CDR3: TGTGCCAGCAGCGTGGCCCCCCAGTTCCAAGAGACCCAGTACTTC. Translated: CASSVAPQFQETQYF.

This clonotype was observed many times. The chain employs TRBV7-2 and TRBJ1-2, with D unclear. Germline CDR1 is SGHTA and CDR2 is FQGNSA. The CDR3 runs 13 residues. The ends were cut back, 1 base at V and 7 bases at J, with 10 bases in the middle. CDR3 region: CASSLVELGGYTF. DNA of the CDR3: TGTGCCAGCAGCTTAGTAGAGCTTGGTGGCTACACCTTC.

This clonotype was seen at least ten times. The chain is built from TRBV29-1 and TRBJ2-5, with 8 bases lining up with TRBD1. Germline V gives CDR1 SQVTM, CDR2 ANQGSEA. CDR3 size: 15 residues. J was trimmed by 2 bases and V by 6 bases; bases with no gene match: 11. This CDR3 is CSVADRVGLQETQYF. For the CDR3, the DNA is TGCAGCGTGGCGGACAGGGTCGGGCTACAAGAGACCCAGTACTTC.

The chain joins TRBV2 to TRBJ2-5, with 8 bases lining up with TRBD2. This CDR3 spans 15 amino acids. Germline CDR1 SNHLY, CDR2 FYNNEI. Trimming took 4 bases from V and 5 from J; bases not matched to a gene: 9. The CDR3 spells CASSGPAGDQETQYF. CDR3 nucleotides: TGTGCCAGCAGTGGTCCAGCGGGGGATCAGGAGACCCAGTACTTC. Based on the CDR3 plus reference TRBV2 and TRBJ2-5, the full variable domain is EPEVTQTPSHQVTQMGQEVILRCVPISNHLYFYWYRQILGQKVEFLVSFYNNEISEKSEIFDDQFSVERPDGSNFTLKIRSTKLEDSAMYFCASSGPAGDQETQYFGPGTRLLVL.

This clonotype came up a few times. The V gene is TRBV10-3, the J gene TRBJ2-1; the match to TRBD2 covers 9 bases. CDR1 is ENHRY and CDR2 is SYGVKD in the germline V gene. This CDR3 has 14 residues. Trimming took 4 bases from V and 8 from J; bases not matched to a gene: 6. In DNA form, the CDR3 reads TGTGCCATCAGTGCAGGTAGCGGGAGAGATGAGCAGTTCTTC. This translates into CAISAGSGRDEQFF.

Written as DNA, the CDR3 is TGTGCCAGCTCACGACTACAGGGCTGGGACACTGAAGCTTTCTTT. Translated, it gives CASSRLQGWDTEAFF. The rearrangement uses TRBV18 and TRBJ1-1; D possibly corresponds to TRBD1 (6 bases). CDR3 length equals 15 residues. V shed 4 bases and J shed 3 bases, with 15 bases lying between them. CDR1 and CDR2 from the germline V gene are KGHSH and LQKENI. Based on the CDR3 plus reference TRBV18 and TRBJ1-1, the full variable domain is NAGVMQNPRHLVRRRGQEARLRCSPMKGHSHVYWYRQLPEEGLKFMVYLQKENIIDESGMPKERFSAEFPKEGPSILRIQQVVRGDSAAYFCASSRLQGWDTEAFFGQGTRLTVV.

This clonotype was recorded a few times. The rearrangement uses TRBV24-1 and TRBJ2-3; 10 bases are shared with TRBD1. J gave up 4 bases and V 12 bases, and 9 bases lay outside the gene matches. This CDR3 contains 14 residues. From germline, CDR1 is KGHDR and CDR2 SFDVKD. CDR3 DNA sequence: TGTGCCGTCTCCGGGGACAGGGGACCAGATACGCAGTATTTT. It encodes CAVSGDRGPDTQYF.

This clonotype was counted many times. The rearrangement uses TRBV12-3 or TRBV12-4 and TRBJ1-2; D remains ambiguous. The CDR3 is 12 amino acids. V dropped 3 bases and J dropped 4 bases, with 6 bases sitting between them. The DNA for the CDR3 is TGTGCCAGCAGTTTTTACGGCTATGGCTACACCTTC. Its protein product is CASSFYGYGYTF.

This clonotype showed up many times. The CDR3 sequence is CASSLGRGSYEQYF. The CDR3 DNA is TGCGCCAGCAGCTTGGGCAGGGGCTCCTACGAGCAGTACTTC. J is TRBJ2-7 and V is TRBV5-1; a possible D gene is TRBD1 (6 bases). Trimming took 0 bases from V and 0 from J, leaving 7 bases between them. The CDR3 runs to 14 residues. Germline-derived CDR1 and CDR2 are SGHRS and YFSETQ.

The chain joins TRBV4-2 to TRBJ2-3; 10 bases line up with TRBD2. The CDR3 sequence is 17 residues long. Germline lookup yields CDR1 LGHNA and CDR2 YNFKEQ. V was pared by 0 bases and J by 2 bases, with 5 bases of the junction left unmatched. CDR3 nucleotide sequence: TGTGCCAGCAGCCAAGAACTAGCGGGACGGGACACAGATACGCAGTATTTT. Translating it yields CASSQELAGRDTDTQYF.

The J gene is TRBJ1-4, the V gene TRBV3-1; 7 bases fit TRBD1. The CDR3 length is 13 residues. CDR1 and CDR2 from the germline V gene are LGHDT and YNNKEL (reference sequence). With 9 bases clipped from V and 0 bases from J, the junction kept 1 base outside the gene matches. CDR3 bases: TGTGCCAGTGGGACAGCAACTAATGAAAAACTGTTTTTT. Translating gives CASGTATNEKLFF.

This clonotype showed up many times. The V call is TRBV10-2, the J call TRBJ2-5, with D possibly being TRBD2 (6 bases). The CDR3 consists of 15 residues. CDR1 is WSHSY and CDR2 is SAAADI in the germline V gene. The V and J ends lost 5 bases and 2 bases respectively, with 15 bases between them. The CDR3 region is CASSPPGLRQETQYF. The CDR3, as DNA: TGCGCCAGCAGTCCCCCGGGACTGAGGCAAGAGACCCAGTACTTC.

The chain joins TRBV29-1 to TRBJ2-2; TRBD2 matches 8 bases. The CDR3 has 14 residues. J lost 1 base, V lost 4 bases, and 2 bases had no gene match. Germline values: CDR1 SQVTM, CDR2 ANQGSEA. CDR3 in amino acids: CSVGTSGNTGELFF. CDR3 coding DNA: TGCAGCGTTGGAACTAGCGGGAACACCGGGGAGCTGTTTTTT.

The chain employs TRBV6-2 or TRBV6-3 and TRBJ2-1, with no clear D. The ends were cut back, 4 bases at V and 8 bases at J, with 15 bases in the middle. Germline lookup yields CDR1 MNHEY and CDR2 SVGEGT. The CDR3 spans 14 residues. The CDR3 protein is CASSFAPGGDEQFF. The CDR3 coding sequence is TGTGCCAGCAGTTTCGCACCGGGCGGAGATGAGCAGTTCTTC.

The chain has TRBV9 and TRBJ2-2, with D perhaps TRBD1 (6 bases). Per the germline V gene, CDR1 is SGDLS and CDR2 is YYNGEE. V gave up 4 bases and J gave up 1 base, with 11 bases separating them. The CDR3 runs to 15 residues. The CDR3 spells CASSPRTENTGELFF. As DNA, the CDR3 is TGTGCCAGCAGCCCCCGGACAGAGAACACCGGGGAGCTGTTTTTT.

This clonotype showed up just a few times. The chain links TRBV7-2 to TRBJ2-7, with TRBD2 matching over 12 bases. Trimming at V came to 4 bases and at J to 3 bases, leaving 1 base not matched to a gene. The CDR3 has 14 amino acids. Germline V gene data show CDR1 as SGHTA and CDR2 as FQGNSA. CDR3 bases: TGTGCCAGCAGCTGGACTAGCGGGGTCTACGAGCAGTACTTC. Translated: CASSWTSGVYEQYF. Supplemented by reference TRBV7-2 and TRBJ2-7, the full variable domain reads GAGVSQSPSNKVTEKGKDVELRCDPISGHTALYWYRQSLGQGLEFLIYFQGNSAPDKSGLPSDRFSAERTGGSVSTLTIQRTQQEDSAVYLCASSWTSGVYEQYFGPGTRLTVT.

This clonotype was seen a handful of times. The chain is built from TRBV9 and TRBJ1-5; D possibly corresponds to TRBD1 (5 bases). Per germline, CDR1 SGDLS and CDR2 YYNGEE. CDR3 length equals 15 residues. The germline V and J ends were trimmed by 4 bases and 7 bases, with 18 bases remaining between them. As DNA, the CDR3 is TGTGCCAGCAGCTCCCGCTCAGGGCTGGGGCAGCCCCAGCATTTT. Its translation: CASSSRSGLGQPQHF.

In this sample, this clonotype turned up many times. The rearrangement uses TRBV6-2 or TRBV6-3 and TRBJ1-2; D possibly corresponds to TRBD1 (6 bases). V lost 6 bases and J lost 0, with 29 bases in between. The CDR3 loop spans 20 amino acids. Germline lookup yields CDR1 MNHEY and CDR2 SVGEGT. The DNA for the CDR3 is TGTGCCAGCAGCTATGGAGTTATTCAGGGGCGCCGTATTTCTAACTATGGCTACACCTTC. It specifies CASSYGVIQGRRISNYGYTF.

Comment on this clonotype: This could be a read error, since a much larger clone is one nucleotide away. This chain uses TRBV24-1 with TRBJ2-5, with 7 bases fitting TRBD2. CDR1 and CDR2 from the germline V gene are KGHDR and SFDVKD. The CDR3 has 16 residues. The CDR3 coding sequence is TGTGCCACCAGTGATTTACCAAACGCGGGAGTGGAGACCAAGTACTTC. Translating it yields CATSDLPNAGVETKYF.

This clonotype was picked up a small number of times. The chain links TRBV10-3 to TRBJ2-3; perhaps TRBD1 as D (7 bases). The germline V and J ends were trimmed by 0 bases and 2 bases, with 15 bases remaining between them. Germline CDR1 is ENHRY and CDR2 is SYGVKD. This CDR3 contains 17 residues. Here the CDR3 DNA reads TGTGCCATCAGTGAGTCGAGCAGGGGGGCCCTCACAGATACGCAGTATTTT. Protein sequence: CAISESSRGALTDTQYF.

This rearrangement joins TRBV6-2 or TRBV6-3 to TRBJ2-2; TRBD1 is a possible D gene (6 bases). Trimming took 4 bases from V and 4 from J, leaving 7 bases between them. CDR3 length equals 13 residues. Germline-derived CDR1 and CDR2 are MNHEY and SVGEGT. CDR3: CASSFRGTGELFF. As DNA, the CDR3 is TGTGCCAGCAGTTTCAGGGGCACCGGGGAGCTGTTTTTT.